Shown below are 18 T cell receptor beta chains from a single sample sequenced in a study of breast tumors, draining lymph nodes, adjacent tissues. The lymph nodes were axillary draining lymph nodes from breast cancer patients. TCRdb re-called the multiplex PCR reads with MiXCR, one entry per CDR3 protein. This repertoire shows about 270,000 distinct CDR3 sequences, 30% found once; its top ten account for under 1.2%. The specimen sequenced was axillary lymph node tissue. The receptors stem from a female donor with breast cancer. Some clones in this sample may be carry-over from other donors' samples.

This clonotype was seen ten or more times. The rearrangement uses TRBV20-1 and TRBJ2-7; 8 nucleotides match TRBD2. The length of the CDR3 is 16 residues. Unmatched junction bases numbered 11, after V lost 0 bases and J lost 4 bases. In germline, CDR1 is DFQATT, CDR2 SNEGSKA (reference sequence). The chain's CDR3 is CSARDLRREGPYEQYF. The CDR3 DNA sequence: TGCAGTGCTAGAGATTTAAGACGGGAGGGCCCTTACGAGCAGTACTTC.

This sequence joins TRBV5-4 and TRBJ2-1, with a weak D call TRBD2 (6 bases). V shed 0 bases and J shed 3 bases, with 16 bases lying between them. CDR1 and CDR2 from the germline V gene are SGHNT and YYREEE (reference sequence). There are 17 residues in the CDR3. CDR3 in DNA: TGTGCCAGCAGCTTGGTAGCTAGCGCTAGGGTCTACAATGAGCAGTTCTTC. Its translation: CASSLVASARVYNEQFF.

This clonotype showed up just a few times. This chain joins TRBV7-3 and TRBJ1-1; D is undetermined. The CDR3 length is 15 residues. CDR1 SGHTA and CDR2 FQGTGA come from the germline V gene. Trimming cost V 1 base and J 1 base, with 10 bases left between them. The CDR3 loop is CASSLIRNENTEAFF. The CDR3 region has the DNA TGTGCCAGCAGCTTAATCCGCAATGAGAACACTGAAGCTTTCTTT. Combining the CDR3 with reference TRBV7-3 and TRBJ1-1 gives the whole variable domain GAGVSQTPSNKVTEKGKYVELRCDPISGHTALYWYRQSLGQGPEFLIYFQGTGAADDSGLPNDRFFAVRPEGSVSTLKIQRTERGDSAVYLCASSLIRNENTEAFFGQGTRLTVV.

In this sample, this clonotype turned up many times. This chain links TRBV11-1 with TRBJ2-1; TRBD2 agrees at 8 bases. Germline values: CDR1 SGHAT, CDR2 FQDESV (reference sequence). This CDR3 contains 13 residues. V was pared by 4 bases and J by 7 bases, with 3 bases of the junction left unmatched. DNA for the CDR3: TGTGCCAGCAGCTGGACTAGCACAAATGAGCAGTTCTTC. Protein: CASSWTSTNEQFF.

This clonotype was found a few times. V usage is TRBV19 and J usage is TRBJ2-3; 8 positions match TRBD1. Germline-derived CDR1 and CDR2 are LNHDA and SQIVND (reference sequence). This CDR3 is 17 amino acids long. V shed 1 base and J 2 bases; nucleotides not matched to a gene: 8. The CDR3 sequence is CASSIGPTGAPTDTQYF. CDR3 in DNA: TGTGCCAGTAGTATAGGCCCGACAGGGGCCCCCACAGATACGCAGTATTTT.

Ten or more counts support this clonotype. This chain joins TRBV12-3 or TRBV12-4 and TRBJ1-3; no definite D call. Trimming removed 3 bases from V and 4 bases from J, with 10 bases in between. The CDR3 extends over 14 amino acids. The CDR3 DNA follows: TGTGCCAGCAGTTTTAGGGCTCGAGGAAACACCATATATTTT. Translated: CASSFRARGNTIYF.

This clonotype was picked up many times. The rearrangement joins TRBV14 to TRBJ1-2, with no clear D. CDR1 and CDR2 from the germline V gene are SGHDN and FVKESK. V lost 0 bases to trimming and J lost 4 bases, with 9 bases between them. The CDR3 length is 14 residues. CDR3 amino acids: CASSQEQKLYGYTF. For the CDR3, the DNA is TGTGCCAGCAGCCAAGAACAGAAGCTCTATGGCTACACCTTC.

Concerning this clonotype: This CDR3 fails to terminate in the conserved phenylalanine or tryptophan, so it likely reflects a read error. The CDR3 coding sequence is TGTGCCACCTCGGGACAGGGATACTATGGCTACACCCTC. It yields the protein CATSGQGYYGYTL. The rearrangement joins TRBV10-3 to TRBJ1-2, with 9 nucleotides matching TRBD1. The CDR3 spans 13 residues. The germline CDR1 and CDR2 sequences are ENHRY and SYGVKD. The V gene end was trimmed by 10 bases and the J gene end by 3 bases; junction bases not matched to a gene: 6.

With regard to this clonotype: A read error may produce the germline difference seen at one junction end. The V gene is TRBV29-1, the J gene TRBJ1-4; possibly TRBD1 for D (5 bases). The CDR3 has 13 amino acids. From germline, CDR1 is SQVTM and CDR2 ANQGSEA. The CDR3 DNA reads as TGCAGCGTTGGAGCTTCGGGGGGGGAAAAAATGTTTTTT. Residues: CSVGASGGEKMFF. Full variable domain (missing parts from reference TRBV29-1 and TRBJ1-4): SAVISQKPSRDICQRGTSLTIQCQVDSQVTMMFWYRQQPGQSLTLIATANQGSEATYESGFVIDKFPISRPNLTFSTLTVSNMSPEDSSIYLCSVGASGGEKMFFGSGTQLSVL.

Turning to this clonotype: A read error may explain this, as a much larger clone is one base away. The chain joins TRBV9 to TRBJ2-1, with 8 bases matching TRBD2. The ends lost 4 bases at V and 7 bases at J; junction bases unmatched: 10. The CDR3 loop spans 15 amino acids. Germline V gene lookup returns CDR1 SGDLS and CDR2 YYNGEE. CDR3 sequence: CASSPWASGLNEQFF. CDR3 nucleotide sequence: TGTGCCAGCAGCCCCTGGGCTAGCGGGCTTAATGAGCAGTTCTTC. Together with reference TRBV9 and TRBJ2-1, the CDR3 gives the full variable domain: DSGVTQTPKHLITATGQRVTLRCSPRSGDLSVYWYQQSLDQGLQFLIQYYNGEERAKGNILERFSAQQFPDLHSELNLSSLELGDSALYFCASSPWASGLNEQFFGPGTRLTVL.

This clonotype was counted at least ten times. The chain recombines TRBV5-5 with TRBJ1-2, with a weak D call TRBD1 (5 bases). Trimming stripped 1 base from V and 5 bases from J, with 15 bases between. The CDR3 consists of 15 residues. CDR1 SGHKS and CDR2 YYEKEE come from the germline V gene (reference sequence). The CDR3, as DNA: TGTGCCAGCAGCTTGCAAGGCGGGGGTTCGTATGGCTACACCTTC. Protein sequence: CASSLQGGGSYGYTF. Supplemented by reference TRBV5-5 and TRBJ1-2, the full variable domain reads DAGVTQSPTHLIKTRGQQVTLRCSPISGHKSVSWYQQVLGQGPQFIFQYYEKEERGRGNFPDRFSARQFPNYSSELNVNALLLGDSALYLCASSLQGGGSYGYTFGSGTRLTVV.

This clonotype was counted at least ten times. V usage is TRBV5-6 and J usage is TRBJ2-3, with TRBD1 matching 10 bases. V dropped 2 bases and J dropped 3; count of bases not matched to a gene: 9. The CDR3 consists of 17 residues. CDR1 is SGHDT, CDR2 YYEEEE, per germline. CDR3 nucleotides: TGTGCCAGCAGCTTCGTGACAGGGGGCATCCTGACAGATACGCAGTATTTT. Translation gives CASSFVTGGILTDTQYF. The full variable domain, rest sourced from reference TRBV5-6 and TRBJ2-3, is DAGVTQSPTHLIKTRGQQVTLRCSPKSGHDTVSWYQQALGQGPQFIFQYYEEEERQRGNFPDRFSGHQFPNYSSELNVNALLLGDSALYLCASSFVTGGILTDTQYFGPGTRLTVL.

The V and J genes are TRBV20-1 and TRBJ1-1, with D possibly matching TRBD1 (6 bases). CDR1 and CDR2 (germline): DFQATT, SNEGSKA (reference sequence). V dropped 4 bases and J dropped 5 bases, with 17 bases sitting between them. The CDR3 runs to 14 residues. The CDR3 region is CSAIPTGLGTEAFF. CDR3 coding DNA: TGCAGTGCTATTCCCACAGGGCTGGGAACTGAAGCTTTCTTT.

The chain joins TRBV10-2 to TRBJ1-6; D is perhaps TRBD1 (6 bases). Trimming removed 6 bases from V and 0 bases from J, with 24 bases in between. Germline V CDR1 and CDR2: WSHSY, SAAADI. The CDR3 covers 20 residues. For the CDR3, the DNA is TGCGCCAGCAGGGAGGGACACCGATACGAGCTGTGCTCCTATAATTCACCCCTCCACTTT. Protein sequence: CASREGHRYELCSYNSPLHF.

This clonotype was detected ten times or more. The chain carries TRBV7-9 and TRBJ1-5, with TRBD1 matching over 9 bases. The CDR3 extends over 15 amino acids. Trimming removed 4 bases from V and 10 bases from J; junction bases left unmatched: 11. The germline gives CDR1 SEHNR, CDR2 FQNEAQ (reference sequence). The CDR3 loop reads CASSSGQGGGRPQHF. CDR3 in DNA: TGTGCCAGCAGCTCGGGACAGGGCGGGGGACGACCCCAGCATTTT.

V gene TRBV7-4 combines with J gene TRBJ2-1; no clear D gene. This CDR3 comprises 13 residues. The germline gives CDR1 SGHVT, CDR2 SQSDAQ. Trimming shortened V by 7 bases and J by 0 bases, and 7 bases separated the two germline ends. In DNA, the CDR3 is TGTGCCAGCATTCTTAGCTCCTACAATGAGCAGTTCTTC. It yields the protein CASILSSYNEQFF. Supplemented by reference TRBV7-4 and TRBJ2-1, the full variable domain reads GAGVSQSPRYKVAKRGRDVALRCDSISGHVTLYWYRQTLGQGSEVLTYSQSDAQRDKSGRPSGRFSAERPERSVSTLKIQRTEQGDSAVYLCASILSSYNEQFFGPGTRLTVL.

Points on this clonotype: With a much larger clone just one base away, this may be a read error. The V gene is TRBV11-3, the J gene TRBJ2-7; D unresolved. The germline V and J ends were trimmed by 11 bases and 3 bases, with 23 bases remaining between them. This CDR3 comprises 15 residues. Germline loops: CDR1 SGHNT, CDR2 YENEEA. CDR3 nucleotides: TGTGCCTGCTCCCCCGGCACCACCTCAATCTACGAGCAGTACTTC. This codes for CACSPGTTSIYEQYF.

This clonotype has at least ten counts. The chain combines TRBV5-4 with TRBJ2-1; 8 bases are a match to TRBD2. V was clipped by 4 bases and J by 9 bases; unmatched bases: 9. Germline loops: CDR1 SGHNT, CDR2 YYREEE (reference sequence). The CDR3 is 14 amino acids. The CDR3 DNA follows: TGTGCCAGCAGCGGGGGCGGGAGGCCCGGTGAGCAGTTCTTC. This encodes CASSGGGRPGEQFF.